This T cell receptor beta chain comes out of a study of CD8+CD57+ T cells in acquired aplastic anemia. On the study more broadly: The mean DNA yield obtained from sorted CD4+ and CD8+ cells came to about 3 ug.

Genomic DNA served as template for TCR beta VDJ and CDR3 profiling. TCRdb re-called the reads with MiXCR, one entry per CDR3 protein. The table includes about 470,000 distinct CDR3 sequences, about a third detected once. This clonotype occurred many times. Patients who underwent sequencing had shown CD8+CD57+ cell expansion by flow cytometry. The cohort consisted entirely of patients having severe acquired aplastic anemia. Trimming took off 8 bases at V and 0 bases at J, with 10 bases between the two ends. The CDR3 runs to 14 residues. Germline loops: CDR1 WSHSY, CDR2 SAAADI. The chain couples TRBV10-2 to TRBJ2-2; D gene ambiguous. The sequenced sample was sorted CD4+, CD8+, or CD8+CD57+ T cells (not recorded which) from PBMCs. The clonotype originates from a human donor with aplastic anemia. CDR3 region: CASSSVANTGELFF. In DNA form, the CDR3 reads TGCGCCAGCTCGAGCGTCGCGAACACCGGGGAGCTGTTTTTT.